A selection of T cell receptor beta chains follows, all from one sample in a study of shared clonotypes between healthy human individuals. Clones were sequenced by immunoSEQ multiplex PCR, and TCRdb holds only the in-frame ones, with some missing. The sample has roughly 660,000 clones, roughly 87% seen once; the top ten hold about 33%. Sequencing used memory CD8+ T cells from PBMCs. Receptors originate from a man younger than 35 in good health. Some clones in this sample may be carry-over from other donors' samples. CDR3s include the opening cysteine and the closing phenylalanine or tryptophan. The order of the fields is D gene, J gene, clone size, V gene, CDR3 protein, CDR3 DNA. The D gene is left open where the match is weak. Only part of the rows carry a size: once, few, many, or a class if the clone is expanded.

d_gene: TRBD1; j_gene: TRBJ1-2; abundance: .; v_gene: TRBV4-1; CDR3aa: CASSQRTGNNYGYTF; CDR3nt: TGCGCCAGCAGCCAAAGGACAGGGAATAACTATGGCTACACCTTC
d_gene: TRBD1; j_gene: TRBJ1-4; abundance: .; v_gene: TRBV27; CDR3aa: CASTGGWTNEKLFF; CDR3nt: TGTGCCAGCACAGGGGGGTGGACTAATGAAAAACTGTTTTTT
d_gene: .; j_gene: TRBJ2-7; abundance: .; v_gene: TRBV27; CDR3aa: CASSLSWAARAYEQYF; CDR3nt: TGTGCCAGCAGTTTATCTTGGGCAGCTCGCGCCTACGAGCAGTACTTC
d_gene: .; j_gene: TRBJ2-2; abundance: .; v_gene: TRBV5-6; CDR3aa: CASSSPSVNTGELFF; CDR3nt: TGTGCCAGCAGCTCCCCTAGCGTGAACACCGGGGAGCTGTTTTTT
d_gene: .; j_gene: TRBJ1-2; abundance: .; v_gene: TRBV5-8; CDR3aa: CASSPPGDGANYGYTF; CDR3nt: TGTGCCAGCAGCCCTCCGGGGGACGGAGCTAACTATGGCTACACCTTC
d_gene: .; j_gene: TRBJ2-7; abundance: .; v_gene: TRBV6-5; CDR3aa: CASSLARDYEQYF; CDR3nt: TGTGCCAGCAGTCTCGCCAGGGACTACGAGCAGTACTTC
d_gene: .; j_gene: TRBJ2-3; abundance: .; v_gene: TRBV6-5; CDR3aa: CASTGGPTDTQYF; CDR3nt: TGTGCCAGCACTGGGGGTCCGACAGATACGCAGTATTTT
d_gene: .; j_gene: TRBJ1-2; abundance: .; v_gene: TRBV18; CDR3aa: CASSSGPSYGYTF; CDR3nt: TGTGCCAGCTCATCAGGACCTTCCTATGGCTACACCTTC
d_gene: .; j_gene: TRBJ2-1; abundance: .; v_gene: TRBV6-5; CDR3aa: CASSPDRGGGNEQFF; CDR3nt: TGTGCCAGCAGCCCTGACAGGGGCGGGGGAAATGAGCAGTTCTTC
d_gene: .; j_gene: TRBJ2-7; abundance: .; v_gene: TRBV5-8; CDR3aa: CASSFRGNSPSYEQYF; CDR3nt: TGTGCCAGCAGCTTTAGGGGGAACTCTCCCTCCTACGAGCAGTACTTC
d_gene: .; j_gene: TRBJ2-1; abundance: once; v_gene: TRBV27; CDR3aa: CASSLRDSRSSDEQFF; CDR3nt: TGTGCCAGCAGTTTACGGGACTCACGGTCGTCGGATGAGCAGTTCTTC
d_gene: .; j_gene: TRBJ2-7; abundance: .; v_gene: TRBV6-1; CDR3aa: CASRHTNPYEQYF; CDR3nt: TGTGCCAGCAGGCACACTAACCCCTACGAGCAGTACTTC
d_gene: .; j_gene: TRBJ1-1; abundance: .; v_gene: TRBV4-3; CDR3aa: CASSQETRGKNTEAFF; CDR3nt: TGCGCCAGCAGCCAAGAAACGCGGGGGAAGAACACTGAAGCTTTCTTT
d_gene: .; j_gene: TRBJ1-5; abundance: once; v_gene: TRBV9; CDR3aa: CASSPGGGNQPQHF; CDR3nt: TGTGCCAGCAGCCCGGGTGGGGGCAATCAGCCCCAGCATTTT
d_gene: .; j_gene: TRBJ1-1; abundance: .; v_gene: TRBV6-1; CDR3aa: CASSDWANTEAFF; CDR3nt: TGTGCCAGCAGTGATTGGGCTAACACTGAAGCTTTCTTT
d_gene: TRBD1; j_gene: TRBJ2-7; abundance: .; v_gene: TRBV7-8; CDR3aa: CASSPRDRGSYEQYF; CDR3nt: TGTGCCAGCAGCCCCCGGGACAGGGGCTCCTACGAGCAGTACTTC
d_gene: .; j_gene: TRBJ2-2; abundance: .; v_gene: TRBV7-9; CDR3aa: CASSDSHSAGELFF; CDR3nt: TGTGCCAGCAGCGACTCACATTCGGCCGGGGAGCTGTTTTTT
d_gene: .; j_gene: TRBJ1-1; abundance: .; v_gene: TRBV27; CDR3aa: CASSSYRVVTEAFF; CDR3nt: TGTGCCAGCAGTTCCTACAGGGTCGTCACTGAAGCTTTCTTT
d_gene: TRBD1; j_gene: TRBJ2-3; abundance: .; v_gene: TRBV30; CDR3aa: CAWTLGWTGGTDTQYF; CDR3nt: TGTGCCTGGACCCTAGGTTGGACAGGGGGCACAGATACGCAGTATTTT
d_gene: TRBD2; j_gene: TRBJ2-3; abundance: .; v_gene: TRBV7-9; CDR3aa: CASSRTGTSGDTQYF; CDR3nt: TGTGCCAGCAGCCGGACCGGGACTAGCGGCGATACGCAGTATTTT
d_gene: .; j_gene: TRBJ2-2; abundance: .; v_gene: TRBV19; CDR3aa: CASRPHPGELFF; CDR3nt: TGTGCCAGTAGACCCCATCCCGGGGAGCTGTTTTTT
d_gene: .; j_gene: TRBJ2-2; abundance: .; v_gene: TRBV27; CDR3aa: CASRPFKGATGELFF; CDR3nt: TGTGCCAGCAGGCCATTTAAGGGAGCCACCGGGGAGCTGTTTTTT
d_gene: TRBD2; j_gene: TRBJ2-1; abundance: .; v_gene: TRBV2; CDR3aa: CASEREAYNEQFF; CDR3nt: TGTGCCAGCGAGCGGGAGGCTTACAATGAGCAGTTCTTC